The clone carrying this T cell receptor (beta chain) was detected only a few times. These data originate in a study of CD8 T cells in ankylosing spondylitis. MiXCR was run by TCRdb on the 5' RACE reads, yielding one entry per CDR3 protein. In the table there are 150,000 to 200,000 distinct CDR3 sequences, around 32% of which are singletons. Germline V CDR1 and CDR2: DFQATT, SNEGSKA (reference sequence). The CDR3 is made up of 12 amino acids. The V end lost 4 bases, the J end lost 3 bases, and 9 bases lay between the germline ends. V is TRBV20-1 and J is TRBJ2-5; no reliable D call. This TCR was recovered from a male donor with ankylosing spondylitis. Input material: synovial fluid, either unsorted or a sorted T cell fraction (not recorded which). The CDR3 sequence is CSATPIEETQYF. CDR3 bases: TGCAGTGCTACGCCTATAGAAGAGACCCAGTACTTC.